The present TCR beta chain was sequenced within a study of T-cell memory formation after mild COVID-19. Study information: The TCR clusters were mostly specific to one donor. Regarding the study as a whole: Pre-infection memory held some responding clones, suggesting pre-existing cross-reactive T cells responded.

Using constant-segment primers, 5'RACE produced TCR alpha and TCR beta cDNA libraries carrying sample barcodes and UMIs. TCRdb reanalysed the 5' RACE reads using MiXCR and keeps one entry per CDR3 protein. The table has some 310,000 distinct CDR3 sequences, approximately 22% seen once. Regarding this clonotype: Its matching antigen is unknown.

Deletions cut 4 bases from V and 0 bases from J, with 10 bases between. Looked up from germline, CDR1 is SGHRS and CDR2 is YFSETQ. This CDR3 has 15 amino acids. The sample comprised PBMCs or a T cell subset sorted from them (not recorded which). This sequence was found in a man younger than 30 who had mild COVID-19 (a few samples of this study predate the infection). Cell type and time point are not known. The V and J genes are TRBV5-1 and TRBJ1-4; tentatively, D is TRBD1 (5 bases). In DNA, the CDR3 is TGCGCCAGCAGCCCACAGGTAGCAACTAATGAAAAACTGTTTTTT. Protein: CASSPQVATNEKLFF.